These 15 T cell receptor beta chains were sequenced from one sample in a study of CD8 T cells in ankylosing spondylitis. Each CDR3 protein is one row after TCRdb ran MiXCR on the 5' RACE reads. Of about 240,000 distinct CDR3 sequences in the sample, 9.5% to 12% were seen once. Sequencing was performed on blood, either unsorted or a sorted T cell fraction (not recorded which). The receptors were sampled from a male donor with ankylosing spondylitis or in good health (not recorded which).

The chain has TRBV7-9 and TRBJ2-7; 10 positions agree with TRBD1. Germline lookup yields CDR1 SEHNR and CDR2 FQNEAQ (reference sequence). The V and J ends lost 4 bases and 3 bases, in that order; junction bases with no gene match: 6. This CDR3 has 15 residues. DNA of the CDR3: TGTGCCAGCAGCTCCTCCGGGACAGGGGACTACGAGCAGTACTTC. Translating gives CASSSSGTGDYEQYF.

This clonotype was found a few times. This chain's CDR3 is CASSHNRGDEQYF. In DNA form, the CDR3 reads TGTGCCAGCAGCCACAACAGGGGCGACGAGCAGTACTTC. This chain uses TRBV3-1 with TRBJ2-7, with 7 bases matching TRBD1. The ends lost 3 bases at V and 5 bases at J; junction bases unmatched: 4. This CDR3 contains 13 residues. Germline V gene lookup returns CDR1 LGHDT and CDR2 YNNKEL (reference sequence).

This clonotype was counted between two and nine times. The chain links TRBV20-1 to TRBJ2-3; D is undetermined. Germline CDR1 reads DFQATT; CDR2 reads SNEGSKA (reference sequence). The CDR3 covers 13 residues. Between the trimmed V and J ends, which lost 0 bases and 3 bases, there was a span of 7 bases. CDR3 amino acids: CSAREIGTDTQYF. CDR3 bases: TGCAGTGCTAGAGAGATAGGGACAGATACGCAGTATTTT.

This clonotype showed up many times. Written as DNA, the CDR3 is TGCAGTGCTAGCGTTAGCGGGGGGGAAGACACCGGGGAGCTGTTTTTT. It specifies CSASVSGGEDTGELFF. The genes are TRBV20-1 and TRBJ2-2; 11 bases are a match to TRBD2. The germline V gene encodes CDR1 DFQATT and CDR2 SNEGSKA (reference sequence). The trim removed 3 bases at V and 3 bases at J, leaving 6 bases unmatched. This CDR3 contains 16 residues.

The rearrangement joins TRBV18 to TRBJ2-7, with 12 bases aligning to TRBD2. The junction had 3 bases not matched to a gene; V was cut back by 3 bases and J by 0 bases. Germline CDR1 and CDR2: KGHSH and LQKENI. The CDR3 totals 16 residues. The CDR3 DNA reads TGTGCCAGCTCACCTCTAGCGGGAGGGAGCTCCTACGAGCAGTACTTC. Translating it yields CASSPLAGGSSYEQYF.

This clonotype was counted at least ten times. This chain uses TRBV24-1 with TRBJ2-4; D gene uncertain. Germline V gene sequence: CDR1 KGHDR, CDR2 SFDVKD. This CDR3 has 15 residues. Trimming removed 9 bases from V and 3 bases from J, with 17 bases in between. The CDR3 coding sequence is TGTGCCACCGCCCCGTCTGGTCAGGACAAAAACATTCAGTACTTC. It codes for CATAPSGQDKNIQYF.

The chain employs TRBV15 and TRBJ2-5; 8 bases are a match to TRBD1. Germline CDR1 is LNHNV and CDR2 is YYDKDF (reference sequence). The CDR3 sequence is 16 residues long. J lost 3 bases, V lost 0 bases, and 6 bases had no gene match. CDR3 in amino acids: CATSREYGTGEETQYF. The CDR3, as DNA: TGTGCCACCAGCAGAGAATACGGGACAGGAGAAGAGACCCAGTACTTC. The whole variable domain, remainder taken from reference TRBV15 and TRBJ2-5, is DAMVIQNPRYQVTQFGKPVTLSCSQTLNHNVMYWYQQKSSQAPKLLFHYYDKDFNNEADTPDNFQSRRPNTSFCFLDIRSPGLGDTAMYLCATSREYGTGEETQYFGPGTRLLVL.

In its sample, this clonotype was seen a few times. The chain employs TRBV7-8 and TRBJ2-1; D is ambiguous. The CDR3 totals 13 residues. CDR1 SGHVS and CDR2 FQNEAQ come from the germline V gene. V lost 5 bases and J lost 6, with 11 bases in between. The CDR3 protein is CASSQVGPNEQFF. CDR3 DNA: TGTGCCAGCAGCCAGGTGGGCCCCAATGAGCAGTTCTTC.

The chain combines TRBV7-3 with TRBJ2-1; a weak D match, TRBD2 (6 bases). The CDR3 has 20 amino acids. Germline CDR1 reads SGHTA; CDR2 reads FQGTGA. V gave up 1 base and J gave up 2 bases, with 24 bases separating them. The CDR3 loop reads CASSLNTWDLPTKAYNEQFF. CDR3 nucleotides: TGTGCCAGCAGCTTAAATACGTGGGACTTACCCACCAAGGCCTACAATGAGCAGTTCTTC.

Many counts were recorded for this clonotype. The chain is built from TRBV29-1 and TRBJ2-7, with D possibly matching TRBD2 (5 bases). CDR1 SQVTM and CDR2 ANQGSEA come from the germline V gene. Trimming removed 1 base from V and 3 bases from J, with 7 bases in between. The CDR3 runs 12 residues. The CDR3 nucleotides are TGCAGCGTTGAAGCGAGGGACTACGAGCAGTACTTC. Its translation: CSVEARDYEQYF.

This clonotype was found many times. This chain uses TRBV12-3 or TRBV12-4 with TRBJ2-1; D unclear. V was clipped by 3 bases and J by 4 bases, with 4 bases between them. The CDR3 has 12 residues. CDR3 residues: CASSFPYNEQFF. In DNA, the CDR3 is TGTGCCAGCAGTTTTCCTTACAATGAGCAGTTCTTC.

This clonotype was picked up many times. Germline and junction disagree at one end, which may indicate a read error. V usage is TRBV5-1 and J usage is TRBJ1-4; D uncertain. From germline, CDR1 is SGHRS and CDR2 YFSETQ. The CDR3 totals 15 residues. CDR3 nucleotide sequence: TGCGCCAGCAGCTTGGGGATCTCAAAAAATGAAAAGCTGTTTTTT. Protein sequence: CASSLGISKNEKLFF.

This clonotype has at least ten counts. The chain carries TRBV29-1 and TRBJ2-1; D possibly corresponds to TRBD2 (5 bases). V dropped 1 base and J dropped 2 bases, with 9 bases sitting between them. From germline, CDR1 is SQVTM and CDR2 ANQGSEA. The CDR3 runs to 14 residues. The CDR3: CSVEAPTTYNEQFF. DNA for the CDR3: TGCAGCGTTGAAGCTCCGACTACCTACAATGAGCAGTTCTTC.

A few counts support this clonotype. V and J are TRBV7-2 and TRBJ2-7, with D uncertain. The CDR3 is 13 residues long. V was clipped by 4 bases and J by 3 bases, with 10 bases between them. In germline, CDR1 is SGHTA, CDR2 FQGNSA. The CDR3 DNA follows: TGTGCCAGCAGCTATTGGGAAAACTACGAGCAGTACTTC. It codes for CASSYWENYEQYF.

This clonotype was seen more than once but under ten times. V is TRBV28 and J is TRBJ2-5; the D gene is possibly TRBD1 (6 bases). Trimming took off 11 bases at V and 5 bases at J, with 21 bases between the two ends. The CDR3 extends over 14 amino acids. From germline, CDR1 is MDHEN and CDR2 SYDVKM. This CDR3 reads CAPPLGHPTETQYF. CDR3 DNA: TGTGCCCCACCCTTGGGACACCCGACGGAGACCCAGTACTTC.